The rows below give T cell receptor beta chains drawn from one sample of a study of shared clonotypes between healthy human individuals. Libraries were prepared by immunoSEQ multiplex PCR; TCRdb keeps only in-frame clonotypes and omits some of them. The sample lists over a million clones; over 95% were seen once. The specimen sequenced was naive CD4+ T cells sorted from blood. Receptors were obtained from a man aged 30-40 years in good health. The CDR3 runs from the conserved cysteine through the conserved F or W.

CASSLKTGSGYEQYF TRBV18
CASSLAEAGLNQPQHF TRBV7-9
CASSQLGSGSGGELFF TRBV16
CASSSGSEDTQYF TRBV5-4
CASSLNGNTIYF TRBV7-3
CASKSWGDNEQFF TRBV14
CASKEDLGSEKLFF TRBV10-2
CASYRLGGGNQPQHF TRBV28
CAWRPGGGNTIYF TRBV30
CASSLGPSGRNEQYF TRBV7-7
CASEGVRNTEAFF TRBV28
CAISAETTGYTEAFF TRBV10-3
CASSLGTGGKRFPDTQYF TRBV5-1
CASSANPGEGPGELFF TRBV5-1
CASSLSPKPGDNYGYTF TRBV5-4
CASSLAQVIKNIQYF TRBV7-2
CATLAANTGELFF TRBV6-5
CASSIQGHQETQYF TRBV5-1